These 4 T cell receptor beta chains share one sample of origin, sequenced in a study of blood T cells in healthy people across ages. Using a J-beta primer mix together with a sample-barcoded 5' primer, a second PCR was run for roughly 7 to 11 cycles. TCRdb ran MiXCR on the 5' RACE reads and lists one entry per CDR3 protein. The sample carries roughly 500,000 distinct CDR3 sequences, 25% to 30% recorded once. The sample consisted of blood. The receptors originated from a woman in her 70s in good health.

This clonotype was observed many times. CDR3 DNA sequence: TGTGCCAGCAGTTCCACTGGGGGTGAGACCCAGTACTTC. It translates to CASSSTGGETQYF. The chain combines TRBV12-3 or TRBV12-4 with TRBJ2-5; either TRBD1 or TRBD2 may fit D (5 bases each). The CDR3 consists of 13 residues. V lost 4 bases, J lost 5 bases, and 11 bases lay in between.

The CDR3 sequence is CASSSTGMEAFF. The CDR3 DNA follows: TGCGCCAGCAGCTCGACAGGGATGGAGGCTTTCTTT. The chain carries TRBV5-1 and TRBJ1-1, with TRBD1 identical over 7 bases. The CDR3 loop spans 12 amino acids. V lost 3 bases to trimming and J lost 11 bases; unmatched junction nucleotides: 7. From germline, CDR1 is SGHRS and CDR2 YFSETQ.

This clonotype was seen more than once but under ten times. The chain combines TRBV4-1 with TRBJ1-3; 7 nucleotides match TRBD1. The V gene's germline CDR1 is MGHRA and CDR2 YSYEKL. After removal of 1 base from V and 0 bases from J, the junction contained 9 bases not matched to a gene. This CDR3 has 18 amino acids. CDR3 region: CASSQALGTVSSGNTIYF. Written as DNA, the CDR3 is TGCGCCAGCAGCCAAGCCCTCGGGACAGTGTCCTCTGGAAACACCATATATTTT.

This chain joins TRBV19 and TRBJ1-2; D is unclear. Germline V lookup: CDR1 LNHDA, CDR2 SQIVND (reference sequence). This CDR3 comprises 14 residues. The V and J ends lost 5 bases and 1 base respectively, with 11 bases between them. CDR3 DNA: TGTGCCAGTAGTCGGGCACCGCTTAACTATGGCTACACCTTC. This translates into CASSRAPLNYGYTF.